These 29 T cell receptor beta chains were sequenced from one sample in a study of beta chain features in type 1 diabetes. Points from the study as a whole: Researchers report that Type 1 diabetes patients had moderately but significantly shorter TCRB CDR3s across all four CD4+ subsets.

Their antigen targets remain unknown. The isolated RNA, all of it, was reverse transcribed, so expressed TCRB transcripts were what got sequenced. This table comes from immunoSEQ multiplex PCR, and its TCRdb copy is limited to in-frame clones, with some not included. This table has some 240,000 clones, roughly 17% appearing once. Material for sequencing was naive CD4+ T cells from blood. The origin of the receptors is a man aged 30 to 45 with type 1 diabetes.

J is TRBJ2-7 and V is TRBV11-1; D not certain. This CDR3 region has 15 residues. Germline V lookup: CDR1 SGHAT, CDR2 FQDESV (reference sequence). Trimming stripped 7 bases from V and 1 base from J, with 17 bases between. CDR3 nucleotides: TGTGCCAGCACCCCAAGGCTCGGGTTTTCCTACGAGCAGTACTTC. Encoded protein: CASTPRLGFSYEQYF.

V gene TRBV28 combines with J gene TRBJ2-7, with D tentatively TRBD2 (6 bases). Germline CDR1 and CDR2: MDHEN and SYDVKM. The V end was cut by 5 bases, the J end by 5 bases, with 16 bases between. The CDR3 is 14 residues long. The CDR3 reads CASSGAPLANEQYF. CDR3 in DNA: TGTGCCAGCAGTGGGGCCCCACTAGCCAACGAGCAGTACTTC.

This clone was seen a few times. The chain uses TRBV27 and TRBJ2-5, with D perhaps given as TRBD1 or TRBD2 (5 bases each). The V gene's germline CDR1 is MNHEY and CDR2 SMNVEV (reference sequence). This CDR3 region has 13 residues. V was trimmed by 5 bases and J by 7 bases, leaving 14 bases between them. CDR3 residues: CASSPHPRGTQYF. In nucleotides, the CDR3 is TGTGCCAGCAGTCCCCACCCGAGGGGGACCCAGTACTTC.

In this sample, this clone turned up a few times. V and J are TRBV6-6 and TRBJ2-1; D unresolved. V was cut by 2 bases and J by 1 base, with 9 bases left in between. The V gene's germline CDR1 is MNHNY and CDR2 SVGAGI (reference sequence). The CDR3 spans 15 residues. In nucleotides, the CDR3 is TGTGCCAGCAGTTACGGTACAGCATCCTACAATGAGCAGTTCTTC. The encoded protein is CASSYGTASYNEQFF.

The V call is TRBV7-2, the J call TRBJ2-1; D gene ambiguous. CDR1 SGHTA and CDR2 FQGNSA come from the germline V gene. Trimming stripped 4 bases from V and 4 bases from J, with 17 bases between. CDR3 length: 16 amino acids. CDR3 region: CASSSPIGRKYNEQFF. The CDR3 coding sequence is TGTGCCAGCAGCTCCCCGATCGGGCGGAAGTACAATGAGCAGTTCTTC. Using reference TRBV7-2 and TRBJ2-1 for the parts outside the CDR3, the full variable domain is GAGVSQSPSNKVTEKGKDVELRCDPISGHTALYWYRQSLGQGLEFLIYFQGNSAPDKSGLPSDRFSAERTGGSVSTLTIQRTQQEDSAVYLCASSSPIGRKYNEQFFGPGTRLTVL.

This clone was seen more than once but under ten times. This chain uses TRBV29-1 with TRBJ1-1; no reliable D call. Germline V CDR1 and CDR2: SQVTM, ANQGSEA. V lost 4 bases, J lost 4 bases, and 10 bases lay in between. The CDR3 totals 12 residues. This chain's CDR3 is CSVAGPTTEAFF. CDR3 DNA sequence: TGCAGCGTTGCAGGACCTACCACTGAAGCTTTCTTT.

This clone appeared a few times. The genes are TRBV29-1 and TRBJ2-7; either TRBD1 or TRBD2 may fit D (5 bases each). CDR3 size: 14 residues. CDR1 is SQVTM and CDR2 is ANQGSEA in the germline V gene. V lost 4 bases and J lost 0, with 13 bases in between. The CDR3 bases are TGCAGCGTTGGTCGGGGCCCCCTCTCCTACGAGCAGTACTTC. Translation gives CSVGRGPLSYEQYF.

CDR3: CASSLGPAGELFF. The CDR3 region has the DNA TGTGCCAGCAGCTTAGGCCCCGCCGGGGAGCTGTTTTTT. The chain combines TRBV7-9 with TRBJ2-2, with D hard to call. The germline CDR1 and CDR2 sequences are SEHNR and FQNEAQ (reference sequence). V was cut by 1 base and J by 6 bases, with 6 bases left in between. This CDR3 is built from 13 residues. Using reference TRBV7-9 and TRBJ2-2 for the parts outside the CDR3, the full variable domain is DTGVSQNPRHKITKRGQNVTFRCDPISEHNRLYWYRQTLGQGPEFLTYFQNEAQLEKSRLLSDRFSAERPKGSFSTLEIQRTEQGDSAMYLCASSLGPAGELFFGEGSRLTVL.

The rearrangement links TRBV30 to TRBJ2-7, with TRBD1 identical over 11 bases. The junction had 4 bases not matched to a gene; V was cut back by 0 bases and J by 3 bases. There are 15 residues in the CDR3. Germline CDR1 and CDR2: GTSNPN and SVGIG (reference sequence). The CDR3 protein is CAWSVRGTGGYEQYF. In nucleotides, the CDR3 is TGTGCCTGGAGTGTACGAGGGACAGGGGGCTACGAGCAGTACTTC.

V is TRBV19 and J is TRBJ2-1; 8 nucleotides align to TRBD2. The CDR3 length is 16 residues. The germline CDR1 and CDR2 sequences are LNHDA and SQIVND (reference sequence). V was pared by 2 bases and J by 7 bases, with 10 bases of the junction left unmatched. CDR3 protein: CASSIIPSGSGNEQFF. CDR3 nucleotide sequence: TGTGCCAGTAGTATAATTCCCAGCGGGAGTGGGAATGAGCAGTTCTTC.

The CDR3 nucleotides read TGTGCCTGGAGGCAAAGCAGGGGGATTGCCTACGAGCAGTACTTC. This codes for CAWRQSRGIAYEQYF. The chain employs TRBV30 and TRBJ2-7; 7 nucleotides line up with TRBD1. The CDR3 totals 15 residues. Germline V gene sequence: CDR1 GTSNPN, CDR2 SVGIG (reference sequence). V was pared by 3 bases and J by 2 bases, with 10 bases of the junction left unmatched.

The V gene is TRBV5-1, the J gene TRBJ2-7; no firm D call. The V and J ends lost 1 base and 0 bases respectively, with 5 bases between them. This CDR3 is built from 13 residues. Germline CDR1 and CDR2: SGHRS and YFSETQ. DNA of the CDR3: TGCGCCAGCAGCTTGAGGGTCTCCTACGAGCAGTACTTC. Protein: CASSLRVSYEQYF.

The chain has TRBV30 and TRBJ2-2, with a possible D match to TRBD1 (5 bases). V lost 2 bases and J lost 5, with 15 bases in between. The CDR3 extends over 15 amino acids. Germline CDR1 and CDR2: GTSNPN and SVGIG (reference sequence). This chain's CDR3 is CAWSRGRARTGELFF. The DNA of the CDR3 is TGTGCCTGGAGTAGAGGCAGGGCTCGGACCGGGGAGCTGTTTTTT.

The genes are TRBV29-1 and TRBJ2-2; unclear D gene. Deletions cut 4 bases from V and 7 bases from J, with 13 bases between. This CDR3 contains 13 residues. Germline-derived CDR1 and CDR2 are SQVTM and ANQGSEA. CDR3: CSVARELGGELFF. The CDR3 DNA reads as TGCAGCGTTGCTAGGGAACTTGGCGGGGAGCTGTTTTTT.

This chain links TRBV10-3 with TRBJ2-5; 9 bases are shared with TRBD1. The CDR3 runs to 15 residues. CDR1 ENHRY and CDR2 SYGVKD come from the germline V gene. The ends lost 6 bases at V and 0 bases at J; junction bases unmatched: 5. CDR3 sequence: CAIRGTGSNQETQYF. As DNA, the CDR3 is TGTGCCATCAGGGGGACAGGGTCGAACCAAGAGACCCAGTACTTC.

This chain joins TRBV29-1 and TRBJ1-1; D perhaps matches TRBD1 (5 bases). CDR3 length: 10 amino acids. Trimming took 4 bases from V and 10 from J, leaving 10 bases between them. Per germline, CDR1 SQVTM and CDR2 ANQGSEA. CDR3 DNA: TGCAGCGTTGTAGGGCAGGGAGCTTTCTTT. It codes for CSVVGQGAFF.

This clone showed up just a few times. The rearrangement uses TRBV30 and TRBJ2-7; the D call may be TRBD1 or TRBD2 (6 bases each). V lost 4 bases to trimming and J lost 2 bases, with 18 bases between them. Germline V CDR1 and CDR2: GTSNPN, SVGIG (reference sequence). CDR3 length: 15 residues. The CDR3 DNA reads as TGTGCCTGGATCAGGGGTGGCGGGAAGACCTACGAGCAGTACTTC. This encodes CAWIRGGGKTYEQYF.

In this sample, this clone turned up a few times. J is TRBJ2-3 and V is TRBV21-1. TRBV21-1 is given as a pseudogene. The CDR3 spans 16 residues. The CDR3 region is CASSKRARAATDTQYF. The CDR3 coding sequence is TGTGCCAGCAGCAAACGGGCAAGGGCGGCCACAGATACGCAGTATTTT.

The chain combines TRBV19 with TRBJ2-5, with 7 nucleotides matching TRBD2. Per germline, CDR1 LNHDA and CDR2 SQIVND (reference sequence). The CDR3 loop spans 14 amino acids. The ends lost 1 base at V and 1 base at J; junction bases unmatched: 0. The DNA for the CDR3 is TGTGCCAGTAGTATAGCTAGCGGCCAAGAGACCCAGTACTTC. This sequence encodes CASSIASGQETQYF.

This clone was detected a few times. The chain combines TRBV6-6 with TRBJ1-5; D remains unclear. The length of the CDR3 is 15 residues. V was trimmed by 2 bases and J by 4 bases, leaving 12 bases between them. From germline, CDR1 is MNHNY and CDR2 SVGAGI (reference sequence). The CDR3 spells CASSYITGVNQPQHF. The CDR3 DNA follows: TGTGCCAGCAGTTACATAACCGGAGTGAATCAGCCCCAGCATTTT.

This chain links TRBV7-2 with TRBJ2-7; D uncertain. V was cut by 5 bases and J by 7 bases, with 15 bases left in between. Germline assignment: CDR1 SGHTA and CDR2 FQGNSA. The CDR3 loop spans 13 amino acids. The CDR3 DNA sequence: TGTGCCAGCAGCCGAACATACGCCGATGAGCAGTACTTC. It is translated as CASSRTYADEQYF.

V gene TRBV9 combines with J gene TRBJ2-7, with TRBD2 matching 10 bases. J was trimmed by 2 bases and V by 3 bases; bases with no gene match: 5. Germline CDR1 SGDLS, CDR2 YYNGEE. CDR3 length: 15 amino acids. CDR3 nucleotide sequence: TGTGCCAGCAGCGCCCAACTAGCGGGGCCCTACGAGCAGTACTTC. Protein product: CASSAQLAGPYEQYF.

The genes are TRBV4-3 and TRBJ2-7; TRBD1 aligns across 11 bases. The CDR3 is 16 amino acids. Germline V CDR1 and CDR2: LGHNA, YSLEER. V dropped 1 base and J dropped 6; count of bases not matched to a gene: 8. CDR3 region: CASSQVIGQGAAEQYF. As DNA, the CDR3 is TGCGCCAGCAGCCAAGTAATAGGACAGGGGGCAGCCGAGCAGTACTTC.

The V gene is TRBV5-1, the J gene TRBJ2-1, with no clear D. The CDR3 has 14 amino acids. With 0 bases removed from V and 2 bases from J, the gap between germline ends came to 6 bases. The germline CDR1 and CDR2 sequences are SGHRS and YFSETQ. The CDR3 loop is CASSLGRTYNEQFF. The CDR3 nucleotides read TGCGCCAGCAGCTTGGGCAGAACCTACAATGAGCAGTTCTTC.

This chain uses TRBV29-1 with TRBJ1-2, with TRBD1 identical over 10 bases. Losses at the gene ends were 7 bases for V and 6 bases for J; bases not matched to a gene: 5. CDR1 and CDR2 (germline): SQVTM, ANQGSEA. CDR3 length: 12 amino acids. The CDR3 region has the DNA TGCAGCGGCTCGACAGGGGGCGATGGCTACACCTTC. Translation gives CSGSTGGDGYTF.

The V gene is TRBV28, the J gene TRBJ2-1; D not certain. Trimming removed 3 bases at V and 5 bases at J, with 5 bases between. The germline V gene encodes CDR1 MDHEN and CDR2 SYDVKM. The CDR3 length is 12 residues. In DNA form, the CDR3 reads TGTGCCAGCAGTTTTAGTCACAATGAGCAGTTCTTC. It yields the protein CASSFSHNEQFF. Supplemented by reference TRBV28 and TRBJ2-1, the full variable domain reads DVKVTQSSRYLVKRTGEKVFLECVQDMDHENMFWYRQDPGLGLRLIYFSYDVKMKEKGDIPEGYSVSREKKERFSLILESASTNQTSMYLCASSFSHNEQFFGPGTRLTVL.

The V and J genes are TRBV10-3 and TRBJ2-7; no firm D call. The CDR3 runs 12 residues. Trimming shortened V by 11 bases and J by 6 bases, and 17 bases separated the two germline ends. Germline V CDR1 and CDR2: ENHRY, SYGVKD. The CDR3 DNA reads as TGTGCCTCCAAGGGTTCGGAGCTCGAGCAGTACTTC. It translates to CASKGSELEQYF.

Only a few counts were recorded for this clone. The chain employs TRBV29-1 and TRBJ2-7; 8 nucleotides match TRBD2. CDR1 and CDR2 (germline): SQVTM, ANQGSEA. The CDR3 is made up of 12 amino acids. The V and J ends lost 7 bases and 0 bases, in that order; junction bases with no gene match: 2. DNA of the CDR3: TGCAGCGGCGGGGGGTCCTCCTACGAGCAGTACTTC. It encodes CSGGGSSYEQYF.

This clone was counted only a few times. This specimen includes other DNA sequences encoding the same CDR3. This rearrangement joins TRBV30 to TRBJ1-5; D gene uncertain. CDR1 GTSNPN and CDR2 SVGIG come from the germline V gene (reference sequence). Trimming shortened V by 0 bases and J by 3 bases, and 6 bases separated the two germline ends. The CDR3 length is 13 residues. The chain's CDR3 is CAWSVRDNQPQHF. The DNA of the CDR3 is TGTGCCTGGAGTGTAAGGGACAATCAGCCCCAGCATTTT.